This TCR beta chain was sequenced for a study of T-cell reconstitution after alpha-beta-depleted transplantation in children. Findings and caveats of the study: It was reported that alpha-beta T cells came from several hundred expanded graft clones (about two months after transplant). TCRbeta diversity was high at day 60 in some patients (a result of surviving recipient T cells and thymic progenitors). Fresh T-cell production supplied most of the T-cell counts and diversity seen one year after transplant.

Points on this clonotype: Its antigen is currently unknown.

Molecular barcoding with unique molecular identifiers was used for the TCRbeta library. TCRdb called the PCR reads again in MiXCR, with one record for every CDR3 protein. Among 530,000 or so distinct CDR3 sequences listed, 25% to 30% were seen once. The TCR comes from a boy less than two years old with Wiskott-Aldrich syndrome, due to receive a stem cell transplant. The sample consisted of PBMCs, taken before TCRalphabeta/CD19-depleted stem cell transplant.

The CDR3 nucleotides read TGTGCCATCCGGGACAGGGAGACCCAGTACTTC. Amino acid sequence: CAIRDRETQYF. J is TRBJ2-5 and V is TRBV10-3, with 8 bases that match TRBD1. J lost 5 bases, V lost 8 bases, and 1 base had no gene match. Germline V gene sequence: CDR1 ENHRY, CDR2 SYGVKD. The CDR3 spans 11 residues.